This record concerns one TCR beta chain sequence. The target antigen is unknown. The V gene's germline CDR1 is MNHEY and CDR2 SMNVEV (reference sequence). This CDR3 contains 13 residues. The V gene lost 9 bases and the J gene lost 11 bases, with 20 bases spanning the gap. The library was built from roughly 400 ng RNA with molecular barcoded adaptors for alpha/delta and beta/gamma chains. TCRdb re-derived calls from the reads in MiXCR, one entry per CDR3 protein. The table records approximately 62,000 distinct CDR3 sequences, approximately 18% of them present only once. The sample comes from a study of read filtering for tumor transcriptome and immune sequencing. The overall study: Mean patient age was about 66 years, range roughly 40 to 80; 17 male, 14 female.

Study-wide findings and caveats: The sorted CD138-negative fraction was a mixed bone marrow immune population, not purified T cells.

The sequenced sample was a population of CD138-negative cells sorted from bone marrow. V and J are TRBV27 and TRBJ1-5; D is undetermined. This sequence was found in a donor aged 40 or over with multiple myeloma. CDR3 sequence: CARLLLMRSAQHF. CDR3 DNA sequence: TGTGCCAGGCTACTATTAATGAGATCAGCCCAGCATTTT.